The sequence of this T cell receptor beta chain was determined in a study of identical twins. The CDR3 is 15 residues long. Germline loops: CDR1 SGHRS, CDR2 YFSETQ. V was shortened by 2 bases and J by 5 bases, with 16 bases between the two germline ends. From the 5' RACE reads, TCRdb called clonotypes with MiXCR, one entry per CDR3 protein. This table holds about 470,000 distinct CDR3 sequences, roughly 24% found once. This same sample was also part of a study on T cells expressing NK-cell markers. That source notes: Four donors showed these clonotypes also leading the CD3+CD56-NKG2C+ fraction.

The sequencing input was CD4+ T cells sorted from blood. The TCR comes from a woman aged 18-30 years in good health. The genes are TRBV5-1 and TRBJ1-1, with a tentative D call TRBD1 (6 bases). CDR3 residues: CASSFDGGRGTEAFF. In nucleotides, the CDR3 is TGCGCCAGCAGCTTCGATGGGGGGAGGGGGACTGAAGCTTTCTTT.